The next 20 T cell receptor beta chains were all read from a single sample in a study of technical replicates of blood from several donors. Repertoires were generated with immunoSEQ multiplex PCR, while TCRdb's copy carries only in-frame clones and drops some. This table holds roughly 97,000 clones, approximately 96% found once. The sequencing input was T cells isolated from PBMCs. The receptors were sampled from a human donor in good health.

The rearrangement joins TRBV19 to TRBJ2-7; 10 bases fit TRBD1. Per the germline V gene, CDR1 is LNHDA and CDR2 is SQIVND (reference sequence). Trimming at V came to 5 bases and at J to 3 bases, leaving 1 base not matched to a gene. The CDR3 contains 13 residues. In nucleotides, the CDR3 is TGTGCCAGTAGTTGGGACAGGGGCTACGAGCAGTACTTC. This gives the protein CASSWDRGYEQYF.

This clone was seen a single time. The chain couples TRBV10-3 to TRBJ1-5, with no clear D. The CDR3 is 12 amino acids. Germline assignment: CDR1 ENHRY and CDR2 SYGVKD. V was trimmed by 3 bases and J by 6 bases, leaving 6 bases between them. CDR3 protein: CAISESVQPQHF. The CDR3 nucleotides are TGTGCCATCAGTGAATCGGTTCAGCCCCAGCATTTT.

The chain couples TRBV4-1 to TRBJ2-7; D might be TRBD1 (6 bases). There are 15 residues in the CDR3. Germline V lookup: CDR1 MGHRA, CDR2 YSYEKL. V was clipped by 4 bases and J by 0 bases, with 13 bases between them. CDR3 nucleotides: TGCGCCAGCAGCCGAACGGACAGCATCTCCTACGAGCAGTACTTC. This codes for CASSRTDSISYEQYF.

V and J are TRBV13 and TRBJ2-7, with D possibly TRBD2 on 5 matching bases. CDR1 is PRHDT and CDR2 is FYEKMQ in the germline V gene (reference sequence). V gave up 5 bases and J gave up 3 bases, with 8 bases separating them. This CDR3 comprises 12 residues. CDR3 protein: CASSELGYEQYF. In DNA, the CDR3 is TGTGCCAGCAGCGAACTAGGCTACGAGCAGTACTTC.

The chain employs TRBV19 and TRBJ2-1; D remains unclear. Germline CDR1 and CDR2: LNHDA and SQIVND (reference sequence). V was trimmed by 2 bases and J by 0 bases, leaving 11 bases between them. CDR3 length: 16 amino acids. In DNA form, the CDR3 reads TGTGCCAGTAGTATAACTCTTAGGAGCTCCTACAATGAGCAGTTCTTC. It translates to CASSITLRSSYNEQFF.

The rearrangement links TRBV28 to TRBJ1-2; 7 nucleotides align to TRBD1. The CDR3 loop spans 13 amino acids. Germline loops: CDR1 MDHEN, CDR2 SYDVKM. Trimming at V came to 4 bases and at J to 4 bases, leaving 3 bases not matched to a gene. In DNA form, the CDR3 reads TGTGCCAGCAGTTCGGGACAGAGCTATGGCTACACCTTC. It translates to CASSSGQSYGYTF.

The J gene is TRBJ2-3, the V gene TRBV6-5; no clear D gene. The CDR3 contains 13 residues. Germline V CDR1 and CDR2: MNHEY, SVGAGI. V was clipped by 2 bases and J by 6 bases, with 9 bases between them. The CDR3 region is CASSYTVADTQYF. Written as DNA, the CDR3 is TGTGCCAGCAGTTACACTGTAGCCGATACGCAGTATTTT.

The chain has TRBV5-1 and TRBJ2-1; 10 bases align to TRBD2. V lost 0 bases to trimming and J lost 5 bases; unmatched junction nucleotides: 2. The CDR3 length is 15 residues. The germline gives CDR1 SGHRS, CDR2 YFSETQ. CDR3 nucleotides: TGCGCCAGCAGCTTGGTAGCGGGAGGAAACAATGAGCAGTTCTTC. It encodes CASSLVAGGNNEQFF.

V and J are TRBV7-8 and TRBJ2-2; no reliable D call. CDR1 SGHVS and CDR2 FQNEAQ come from the germline V gene. Trimming removed 1 base at V and 7 bases at J, with 13 bases between. This CDR3 spans 15 amino acids. This CDR3 reads CASSLGPITGGELFF. As DNA, the CDR3 is TGTGCCAGCAGCTTAGGCCCAATAACGGGCGGGGAGCTGTTTTTT.

The chain employs TRBV18 and TRBJ1-1, with 10 bases that match TRBD1. V trimming: 3 bases; J trimming: 11 bases; junction bases outside the gene matches: 9. CDR3 size: 14 residues. Germline assignment: CDR1 KGHSH and CDR2 LQKENI. DNA for the CDR3: TGTGCCAGCTCACCGACCGGGACAGGGGTCGGGGCTTTCTTT. Translation: CASSPTGTGVGAFF.

V and J are TRBV11-3 and TRBJ2-2, with 7 bases identical to TRBD1. The junction had 7 bases not matched to a gene; V was cut back by 5 bases and J by 4 bases. The CDR3 runs to 15 residues. The germline V gene encodes CDR1 SGHNT and CDR2 YENEEA. The chain's CDR3 is CASSRGTDLTGELFF. The CDR3 DNA follows: TGTGCCAGCAGCCGAGGGACAGACCTCACCGGGGAGCTGTTTTTT.

This chain uses TRBV14 with TRBJ1-3; D not certain. Germline V CDR1 and CDR2: SGHDN, FVKESK. Deletions cut 1 base from V and 9 bases from J, with 4 bases between. The CDR3 has 11 amino acids. CDR3 in amino acids: CASSQVSTIYF. The CDR3, as DNA: TGTGCCAGCAGCCAAGTCAGCACCATATATTTT.

This chain connects TRBV19 to TRBJ1-1, with D possibly matching TRBD1 (5 bases). This CDR3 is built from 14 residues. Germline values: CDR1 LNHDA, CDR2 SQIVND (reference sequence). V was clipped by 3 bases and J by 5 bases, with 13 bases between them. CDR3 sequence (DNA): TGTGCCAGTAGTATTGTAGGGGCTCAAACTGAAGCTTTCTTT. Encoded protein: CASSIVGAQTEAFF.

The CDR3 nucleotides read TGTGCCAGCAGCCTTCGGGGGGTCGAAGCCAACGTCCTGACTTTC. Protein sequence: CASSLRGVEANVLTF. The gene calls are TRBV6-6 and TRBJ2-6; 7 bases are shared with TRBD2. V lost 6 bases and J lost 7; bases outside the gene matches: 9. In germline, CDR1 is MNHNY, CDR2 SVGAGI (reference sequence). This CDR3 region has 15 residues.

This chain connects TRBV5-8 to TRBJ2-7; 9 bases are shared with TRBD1. V shed 4 bases, J shed 5 bases, and the junction held 7 bases outside the gene matches. CDR1 SGHTS and CDR2 YDEGEE come from the germline V gene. CDR3 length: 14 amino acids. CDR3 in DNA: TGTGCCAGCAGCAGGGGACAGGGCTGGGACGAGCAGTACTTC. Translating gives CASSRGQGWDEQYF.

The rearrangement joins TRBV6-6 to TRBJ1-2; D not resolved. Trimming took off 8 bases at V and 2 bases at J, with 9 bases between the two ends. CDR3 size: 12 residues. Germline CDR1 MNHNY, CDR2 SVGAGI (reference sequence). The CDR3 spells CASSGLNYGYTF. CDR3 bases: TGTGCCAGCTCCGGTTTAAACTATGGCTACACCTTC.

The chain is built from TRBV25-1 and TRBJ2-1; the D gene is possibly TRBD1 (6 bases). This CDR3 is 15 amino acids long. V gave up 5 bases and J gave up 9 bases, with 20 bases separating them. Germline V gene lookup returns CDR1 MGHDK and CDR2 SYGVNS. CDR3: CASSRVDRSLGEQFF. Here the CDR3 DNA reads TGTGCCAGCAGTAGAGTTGACAGGAGTTTGGGTGAGCAGTTCTTC.

The rearrangement uses TRBV19 and TRBJ2-7; 9 nucleotides line up with TRBD1. The CDR3 sequence is 15 residues long. J was trimmed by 4 bases and V by 7 bases; bases with no gene match: 11. Per the germline V gene, CDR1 is LNHDA and CDR2 is SQIVND (reference sequence). The CDR3 DNA reads TGTGCCAGTAATACTCTGGGACAGGGTGAGTACGAGCAGTACTTC. Encoded protein: CASNTLGQGEYEQYF.

The V and J genes are TRBV25-1 and TRBJ1-5, with D possibly TRBD1 on 5 matching bases. Trimming pared 3 bases from V and 5 bases from J, leaving 17 bases between. This CDR3 contains 16 residues. Germline CDR1 and CDR2: MGHDK and SYGVNS. Written as DNA, the CDR3 is TGTGCCAGCAGTGACAGTCTCTCGACAGTTCATCAGCCCCAGCATTTT. Protein: CASSDSLSTVHQPQHF.

The J gene is TRBJ2-7, the V gene TRBV4-1, with 9 positions matching TRBD2. The CDR3 is 14 residues long. V lost 5 bases, J lost 2 bases, and 4 bases stayed unmatched. Looked up from germline, CDR1 is MGHRA and CDR2 is YSYEKL. The CDR3 bases are TGCGCCAGCAGCGGAGCGGGAGGACCCTACGAGCAGTACTTC. It yields the protein CASSGAGGPYEQYF.